This is a list of T cell receptor beta chains from one sample in a study of blood T cell repertoires in COVID-19. Sequencing used immunoSEQ multiplex PCR; TCRdb keeps in-frame clones, though not all of them. The repertoire holds 50,000 or so clones, with under 85% as singletons. Material: peripheral blood. All receptors derive from a man aged 40-50 years with acute or convalescent COVID-19. Both conserved end residues are part of each CDR3. D genes are given only for firm matches. Rows give clone size only sometimes, using once, few, many, or a class for an expanded clone.

abundance,v_gene,d_gene,len,j_gene,CDR3nt,CDR3aa
.,TRBV6-1,.,14,TRBJ1-5,TGTGCCAGCAGTGAAGCCGGGAGAAGTCAGCCCCAGCATTTT,CASSEAGRSQPQHF
.,TRBV6-1,.,14,TRBJ1-2,TGTGCCAGCAGTGAAAGCGGGGACCAGAGGGGCTACACCTTC,CASSESGDQRGYTF
.,TRBV10-3,.,15,TRBJ1-1,TGTGCCATCAGTGAGTCGCCAGGACACGACACTGAAGCTTTCTTT,CAISESPGHDTEAFF
.,TRBV5-5,TRBD1,12,TRBJ1-1,TGTGCCAGCGGATCACAGGGGACTGAAGCTTTCTTT,CASGSQGTEAFF
.,TRBV5-1,.,13,TRBJ1-2,TGCGCCAGCAGCTTGGAGCTGTCCTATGGCTACACCTTC,CASSLELSYGYTF
.,TRBV2,TRBD1,14,TRBJ1-2,TGTGCCAGCAGTACCCAGGGGGGTATAGGCGGCTACACCTTC,CASSTQGGIGGYTF
once,TRBV6-5,.,13,TRBJ1-1,TGTGCCAGCAGTTCCATTAGTCGGACTGAAGCTTTCTTT,CASSSISRTEAFF
.,TRBV5-8,TRBD1,15,TRBJ2-7,TGTGCCAGCAACTCGGAGGACAGGGGGTTGGGGGAGCAGTACTTC,CASNSEDRGLGEQYF
.,TRBV20-1,TRBD1,12,TRBJ1-2,TGCAGTGCTAGTCGGCAGGGGGCTGGCTACACCTTC,CSASRQGAGYTF
.,TRBV9,TRBD1,15,TRBJ2-5,TGTGCCAGCAGCGTGGGACAGCTCTACCAAGAGACCCAGTACTTC,CASSVGQLYQETQYF
.,TRBV4-1,TRBD2,19,TRBJ2-1,TGCGCCAGCAGCCAAGAATTCGCGGCGGGAGGGAGCTCCTACAATGAGCAGTTCTTC,CASSQEFAAGGSSYNEQFF
few,TRBV7-2,.,14,TRBJ2-7,TGTGCCAGCAGCTTCGCGTCAGGGGACTACGAGCAGTACTTC,CASSFASGDYEQYF
.,TRBV7-9,TRBD1,15,TRBJ1-5,TGTGCCAGCAGCTCACAGGGGGCTAGCAATCAGCCCCAGCATTTT,CASSSQGASNQPQHF
.,TRBV7-2,.,17,TRBJ2-3,TGTGCCAGCAGCTCCATGGATGCCAGCGGGAGCACAGATACGCAGTATTTT,CASSSMDASGSTDTQYF
.,TRBV25-1,TRBD1,15,TRBJ2-7,TGTGCCAGCGCCGTGGACAGGATCGATATCTACGAGCAGTACTTC,CASAVDRIDIYEQYF
few,TRBV19,.,13,TRBJ1-5,TGTGCCAGTAGTTCAGGGAGCAATCAGCCCCAGCATTTT,CASSSGSNQPQHF
.,TRBV27,TRBD1,15,TRBJ1-4,TGTGCCAGCAGTCCCCAAACAGGGGTCGGGGAAAAACTGTTTTTT,CASSPQTGVGEKLFF
.,TRBV13,.,14,TRBJ2-7,TGTGCCAGCAGCTCGCAGCGTAACAGGTACGAGCAGTACTTC,CASSSQRNRYEQYF
.,TRBV14,.,16,TRBJ2-3,TGTGCCAGCAGCCAAGGAGGAGGGGTGTTCACAGATACGCAGTATTTT,CASSQGGGVFTDTQYF
.,TRBV7-8,.,14,TRBJ1-1,TGTGCCAGCAGCAGAGACTTCGATAACACTGAAGCTTTCTTT,CASSRDFDNTEAFF
.,TRBV12-3/TRBV12-4,.,12,TRBJ1-1,TGTGCCAGCAGGGACTCCGTCGGTTCTGCTTTCTTT,CASRDSVGSAFF
.,TRBV20-1,.,13,TRBJ2-1,TGCAGTGCTAGTAATAGGGGTCGGTATGAGCAGTTCTTC,CSASNRGRYEQFF
.,TRBV6-4,.,13,TRBJ1-1,TGTGCCAGCAGTGACAGGTGGGCCACTGAAGCTTTCTTT,CASSDRWATEAFF
.,TRBV12-3/TRBV12-4,.,13,TRBJ2-1,TGTGCCAGCAAATCACAGACCTACAATGAGCAGTTCTTC,CASKSQTYNEQFF
.,TRBV27,.,14,TRBJ1-6,TGTGCCAGCACTCGTAGTTGGGGCAATTCACCCCTCCACTTT,CASTRSWGNSPLHF
few,TRBV7-2,.,16,TRBJ2-1,TGTGCCAGCGGAACGAAGGGGGGAGGGGCCTACAATGAGCAGTTCTTC,CASGTKGGGAYNEQFF
.,TRBV11-3,TRBD1,16,TRBJ2-2,TGTGCCAGCAGCTTACAAAGGGGGCTTGGCACCGGGGAGCTGTTTTTT,CASSLQRGLGTGELFF
.,TRBV5-1,.,13,TRBJ2-7,TGCGCCAGCAGCTCACCGGGCGGGTACGAGCAGTACTTC,CASSSPGGYEQYF
.,TRBV24-1,.,14,TRBJ1-5,TGTGCCACCAGTGATGTTTCGGGAGGTCAGCCCCAGCATTTT,CATSDVSGGQPQHF
.,TRBV5-4,.,15,TRBJ2-3,TGTGCCAGCAGAAAAGGGGGGGATAGCACAGATACGCAGTATTTT,CASRKGGDSTDTQYF
.,TRBV24-1,TRBD2,16,TRBJ2-2,TGTGCCACCAGTGATCCGGCGGGAGGTAACACCGGGGAGCTGTTTTTT,CATSDPAGGNTGELFF
.,TRBV27,.,14,TRBJ1-3,TGTGCCAGCAGTTCGACACGCTCTGGAAACACCATATATTTT,CASSSTRSGNTIYF
.,TRBV19,.,17,TRBJ2-5,TGTGCCAGTAGTATAAGGATGGGGCAGTCGGTACAAGAGACCCAGTACTTC,CASSIRMGQSVQETQYF
.,TRBV6-5,.,13,TRBJ1-1,TGTGCCAGCAGTATACAGGGAAGGACTGAAGCTTTCTTT,CASSIQGRTEAFF
.,TRBV7-2,TRBD2,17,TRBJ2-5,TGTGCCAGCAGCTCTCGTAGGTCTAGCGGTTATATCGAGACCCAGTACTTC,CASSSRRSSGYIETQYF
.,TRBV2,.,15,TRBJ2-6,TGTGCCAGCAGTGCTTCGAGGTTAGGGGCCAACGTCCTGACTTTC,CASSASRLGANVLTF
.,TRBV12-2,.,16,TRBJ2-7,TGTGCAAGTCGCTTAAAGCTCCGACAGTCCCCTGGCGAGCAGTACTTC,CASRLKLRQSPGEQYF
once,TRBV28,.,14,TRBJ1-2,TGTGCCAGCAGTTTGGGCGGGGGCTCAAATGGCTACACCTTC,CASSLGGGSNGYTF
.,TRBV14,.,16,TRBJ1-3,TGTGCCAGCAGCCAACTGGACACATCCTCTGGAAACACCATATATTTT,CASSQLDTSSGNTIYF
.,TRBV7-8,TRBD2,13,TRBJ2-7,TGTGCCAGCAGCTTAGAGACGGGAGGGAGGCAGTACTTC,CASSLETGGRQYF
.,TRBV29-1,TRBD1,13,TRBJ1-5,TGCAGCGTTGTTACAGGGGGCGAGCAGCCCCAGCATTTT,CSVVTGGEQPQHF
.,TRBV19,.,14,TRBJ1-1,TGTGCCAGTAGTAAACCGGGACAGAACACTGAAGCTTTCTTT,CASSKPGQNTEAFF
.,TRBV19,.,15,TRBJ1-5,TGTGCCAGTAGTACCCAGGGTCTGGGCAATCAGCCCCAGCATTTT,CASSTQGLGNQPQHF
.,TRBV15,TRBD2,18,TRBJ2-3,TGTGCCACCAGCAGGAGTAAATCCGGGACTAGTGGGTCAGATACGCAGTATTTT,CATSRSKSGTSGSDTQYF
.,TRBV6-4,TRBD1,15,TRBJ1-2,TGTGCCAGCAGTCCTCAACAGGGGTTTAATGATGGCTACACCTTC,CASSPQQGFNDGYTF
.,TRBV5-1,TRBD2,17,TRBJ2-4,TGCGCCAGCAGCTTAACTAGCGGACGGCTAGCCAAAAACATTCAGTACTTC,CASSLTSGRLAKNIQYF
.,TRBV24-1,TRBD2,16,TRBJ2-3,TGTGCCACCAGCCCCCAGCTGAGCGGGAGCGGGGATACGCAGTATTTT,CATSPQLSGSGDTQYF
.,TRBV27,.,15,TRBJ1-1,TGTGCCAGCAGTTTAGGGCGGACTCTGGGGACTGAAGCTTTCTTT,CASSLGRTLGTEAFF
.,TRBV11-2,.,16,TRBJ2-1,TGTGCCAGCAGCTTAGTCCGGGGGGCCGGTAGAAATGAGCAGTTCTTC,CASSLVRGAGRNEQFF
.,TRBV7-9,TRBD1,15,TRBJ1-3,TGTGCCAGCAGCTTAGCCGGGACAGATGGAAACACCATATATTTT,CASSLAGTDGNTIYF
.,TRBV4-1,TRBD1,17,TRBJ2-5,TGCGCCAGCACGAACCGGGCGACAGGGGACGTCCAAGAGACCCAGTACTTC,CASTNRATGDVQETQYF
.,TRBV6-5,.,13,TRBJ1-4,TGTGCTACTTCCGGGCAGGGTGGCGAAAAACTGTTTTTT,CATSGQGGEKLFF
.,TRBV5-5,.,14,TRBJ1-3,TGTGCCAGCAGCTTGTGGGCTGCTGGAAACACCATATATTTT,CASSLWAAGNTIYF